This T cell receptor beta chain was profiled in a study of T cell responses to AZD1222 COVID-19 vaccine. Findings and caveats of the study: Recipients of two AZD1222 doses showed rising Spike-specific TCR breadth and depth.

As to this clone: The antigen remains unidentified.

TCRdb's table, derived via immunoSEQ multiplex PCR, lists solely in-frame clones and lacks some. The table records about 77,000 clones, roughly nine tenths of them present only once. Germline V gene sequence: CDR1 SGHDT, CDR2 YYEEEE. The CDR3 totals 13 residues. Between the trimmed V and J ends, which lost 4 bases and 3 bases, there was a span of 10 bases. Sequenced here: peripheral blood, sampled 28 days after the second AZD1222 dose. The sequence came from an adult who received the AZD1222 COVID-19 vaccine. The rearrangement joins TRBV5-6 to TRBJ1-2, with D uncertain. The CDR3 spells CASSPYLDYGYTF. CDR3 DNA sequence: TGTGCCAGCAGCCCGTATTTAGACTATGGCTACACCTTC.